Relative to its sample, the clone carrying this T cell receptor (beta chain) is large. Germline CDR1 and CDR2: LNHDA and SQIVND (reference sequence). The junction had 5 bases not matched to a gene; V was cut back by 6 bases and J by 4 bases. The CDR3 contains 14 residues. The sample originates from a study of T and B cells in COVID-19 patients. TRB rearrangements were amplified by multiplex PCR with BIOMED2 TRB-A/B primers. TCRdb redid the calling of the multiplex PCR reads with MiXCR, one entry per CDR3 protein. The sample carries 4,000 or so distinct CDR3 sequences, about 24% recorded once. Blood genomic DNA input for TRB amplification was roughly 220-500 ng.

The J gene is TRBJ2-2, the V gene TRBV19, with 7 positions matching TRBD2. The TCR originated in a human donor with active COVID-19. Sequenced material: blood. CDR3 sequence reads: CASSATSATGELFF. For the CDR3, the DNA is TGTGCCAGTAGCGCAACTAGCGCCACCGGGGAGCTGTTTTTT.